In this sample, the clone carrying this TCR beta chain turned up once. Its cognate antigen is unknown. This sample stems from a study of shared clonotypes between healthy human individuals. Findings and limits, study-wide: Clonotypes that were shared across a few donors made up roughly 5.2% of naive CD4 clonotypes.

Sequenced by immunoSEQ multiplex PCR; TCRdb stores in-frame clones only, minus some. The sample lists roughly 890,000 clones, 90% to 95% occurring once. The CDR3 is 17 residues long. Trimming pared 0 bases from V and 3 bases from J, leaving 17 bases between. CDR1 is ENHRY, CDR2 SYGVKD, per germline. Naive CD8 cells lacked CD45RO and underwent positive selection for CCR7, leaving out terminally differentiated effector memory CD45RA+ cells. The rearrangement uses TRBV10-3 and TRBJ1-2, with D perhaps matching TRBD1 (6 bases). Source material: naive CD8+ T cells sorted from blood. The source is a young man in good health. CDR3 bases: TGTGCCATCAGTGAGTCAGACAGGACTCGTGGGGACTATGGCTACACCTTC. It encodes CAISESDRTRGDYGYTF.